This T cell receptor beta chain was observed in a study of Graves' ophthalmopathy and Graves' hyperthyroidism. RNA transcripts were the source from which TCR beta CDR3 regions were amplified. Following a first-round RT-PCR that used HTBI primers, a second-round multiplex PCR was carried out. TCRdb redid the calling of the multiplex PCR reads with MiXCR, one entry per CDR3 protein. The table shows hundreds of thousands of distinct CDR3 sequences, with approximately 21% occurring only once. The authors isolated PBMCs from around 9.8 ml of fresh peripheral blood. The sample holds many counts of this clonotype. Germline CDR1 reads MDHEN; CDR2 reads SYDVKM. The CDR3 has 14 residues. V was clipped by 5 bases and J by 3 bases; unmatched bases: 6.

This chain connects TRBV28 to TRBJ1-1, with 7 nucleotides matching TRBD1. The specimen sequenced was peripheral blood. The TCR sequence derives from a woman under 30 with stable Graves' hyperthyroidism. Here the CDR3 reads CASSLTGEDTEAFF. The CDR3 DNA sequence: TGTGCCAGCAGTCTCACAGGGGAAGACACTGAAGCTTTCTTT.